This TCR beta chain comes out of a study of neurological immune-mediated disorders (dated by TCRdb to about 2019). About the investigation overall: Peripheral blood TCR-beta repertoires from patients with HTLV-I-associated myelopathy (HAM/TSP), patients with multiple sclerosis, and healthy controls were compared in the study using UMI-based sequencing. Longitudinal samples, technical triplicates and paired sorted CD4+ and CD8+ T-cell subsets, alongside PBMC samples, were included among the approximately 110 TCR-beta libraries. The cohort was made up of about 65 subjects, consisting of 15 or so HAM/TSP patients, around 35 multiple sclerosis patients and around 20 healthy controls.

The healthy controls were volunteers from a blood bank in Maryland, USA. TCR libraries for sorted subsets were made from 800,000 to 1,000,000 sorted CD4+ or CD8+ T cells. Peripheral blood was subjected to Ficoll-Hypaque density gradient centrifugation to isolate PBMCs, which were then cryopreserved in liquid nitrogen. The study also sequenced paired sorted CD4+ and CD8+ subsets from healthy controls, HAM/TSP patients and MS patients. cDNA was synthesized by template-switch 5'RACE using a primer with a 10-nucleotide random unique molecular identifier that tagged each TCR transcript. Every sequencing run covered 15-18 subjects and yielded more than 170 million TCR-beta sequences. Total RNA was extracted with the RNeasy kit. The KAPA Real-time Library Amplification kit was used to amplify TCR-beta VDJ regions with primers targeting the TCR constant region and the 5'RACE anchor. A first PCR added sample indexes and Illumina adaptors, and a second PCR then raised library yield. After purification with Ampure beads, the TCR product of roughly 650 bp was size-selected on a 2% E-gel SizeSelection system. Before pooling, libraries had their quality checked on a Bioanalyzer, their concentration measured with Qubit, and their quantity determined with the Kapa Library Quantification kit. Libraries were sequenced paired-end 2 x 150 bp on an Illumina HiSeq 2500. To increase sequence diversity, about 25-31% phiX was spiked into each library pool. From the authors' description of their analysis: The UMI-based MiGEC pipeline processed quality-filtered reads and removed over 80% of raw TCR sequences during error correction. IMGT germline references were used for alignment of VDJ genes, and clonotypes were defined by a unique CDR3 amino acid sequence together with V-J genes. VDJtools evaluated clonal expansion, Shannon diversity and CDR3 relatedness (CalcPairwiseDistances, ClusterSamples); CLCbio workbench built phylogenetic trees. Clones with at least 8 unique UMIs were defined as expanded, with this threshold being based on coefficient-of-variation modelling across technical triplicates. TCRdb trimmed public reads at Q25 via fastp, called clones via MiXCR and kept in-frame beta chains. Identical CDR3 protein sequences are pooled into one entry, listed with their most common genes and DNA. For this entry, the V and J calls and clone size follow TCRdb and not the study's own pipeline. A total of more than 15,000 distinct CDR3 sequences appear in this sample, 3.5% of them only once. The ten biggest clones cover roughly 21% of the sample.

Looking up the germline V gene yields CDR1 LGHNA and CDR2 YSLEER. Including cysteine and phenylalanine, the CDR3 has 13 amino acids. Just CDR3 DNA is preserved here, 39 bases in frame from base 1. V drops 0 bases and J drops 12 bases, leaving 13 bases in between. Overall results and qualifications from the work: TCR clonal expansion was highest in HAM/TSP patients and lowest in MS patients, with MS patients falling below even healthy controls. No identical CDR3 amino acid sequences were found to be shared among expanded clones across subjects, suggesting that TCR-beta repertoires were private in all groups.

The sample holds many counts of this clonotype. What this receptor recognizes is not known. The sample holds no much larger clone one base away, and base qualities are not on file. The rearranged chain carries TRBV4-3 and TRBJ2-3; the D gene lacks a confident call. The source of this sequence is a woman aged 40 to 55 in good health. The sequenced sample was CD8+ T cells from blood. CDR3 sequence: CASSQERLLDQYF. The DNA is TGCGCCAGCAGCCAAGAGAGACTCCTAGACCAGTATTTT.